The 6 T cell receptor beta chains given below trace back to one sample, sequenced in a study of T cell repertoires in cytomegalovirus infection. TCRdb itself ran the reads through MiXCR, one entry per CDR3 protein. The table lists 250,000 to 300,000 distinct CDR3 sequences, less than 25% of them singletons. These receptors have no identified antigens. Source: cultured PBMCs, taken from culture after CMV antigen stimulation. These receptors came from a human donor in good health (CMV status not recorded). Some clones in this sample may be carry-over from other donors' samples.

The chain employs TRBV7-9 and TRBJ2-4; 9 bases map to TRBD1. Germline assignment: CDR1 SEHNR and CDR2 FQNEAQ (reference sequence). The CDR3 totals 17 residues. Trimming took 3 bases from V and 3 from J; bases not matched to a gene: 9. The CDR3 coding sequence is TGTGCCAGCAGCTTTCTGGGACAGGGCGTTGACAAAAACATTCAGTACTTC. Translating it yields CASSFLGQGVDKNIQYF.

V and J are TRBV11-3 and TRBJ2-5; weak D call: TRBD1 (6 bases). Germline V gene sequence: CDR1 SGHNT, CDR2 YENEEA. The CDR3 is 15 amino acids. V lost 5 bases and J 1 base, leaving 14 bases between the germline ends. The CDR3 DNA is TGTGCCAGCAGCAAGACAGGAGTCGGCCAAGAGACCCAGTACTTC. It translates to CASSKTGVGQETQYF. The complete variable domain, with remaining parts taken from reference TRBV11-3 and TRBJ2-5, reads EAGVVQSPRYKIIEKKQPVAFWCNPISGHNTLYWYLQNLGQGPELLIRYENEEAVDDSQLPKDRFSAERLKGVDSTLKIQPAELGDSAVYLCASSKTGVGQETQYFGPGTRLLVL.

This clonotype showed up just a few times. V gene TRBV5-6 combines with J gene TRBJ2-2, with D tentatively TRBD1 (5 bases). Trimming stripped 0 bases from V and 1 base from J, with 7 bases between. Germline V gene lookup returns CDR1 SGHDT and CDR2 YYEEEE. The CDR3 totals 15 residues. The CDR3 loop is CASSLGTKNTGELFF. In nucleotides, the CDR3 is TGTGCCAGCAGCTTGGGGACAAAGAACACCGGGGAGCTGTTTTTT.

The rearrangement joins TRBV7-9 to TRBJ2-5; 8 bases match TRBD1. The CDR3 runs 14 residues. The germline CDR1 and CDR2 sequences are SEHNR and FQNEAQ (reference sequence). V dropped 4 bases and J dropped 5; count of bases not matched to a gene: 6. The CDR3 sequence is CASSYQGARETQYF. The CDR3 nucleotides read TGTGCCAGCAGCTACCAGGGGGCGAGGGAGACCCAGTACTTC.

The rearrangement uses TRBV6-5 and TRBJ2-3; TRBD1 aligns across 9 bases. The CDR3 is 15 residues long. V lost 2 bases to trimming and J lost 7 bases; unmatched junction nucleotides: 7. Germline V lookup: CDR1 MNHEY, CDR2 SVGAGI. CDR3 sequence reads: CASSYGGQGGHTQYF. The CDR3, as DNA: TGTGCCAGCAGTTACGGGGGACAGGGCGGGCATACGCAGTATTTT.

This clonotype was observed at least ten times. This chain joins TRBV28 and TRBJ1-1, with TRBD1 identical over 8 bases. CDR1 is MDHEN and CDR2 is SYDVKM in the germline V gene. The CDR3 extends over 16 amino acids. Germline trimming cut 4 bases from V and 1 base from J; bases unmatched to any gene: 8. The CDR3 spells CASSSGQGLTNTEAFF. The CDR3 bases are TGTGCCAGCAGTTCCGGACAGGGCCTTACGAACACTGAAGCTTTCTTT.